This is a list of T cell receptor beta chains from one sample in a study of blood T cell repertoires in COVID-19. Sequencing used immunoSEQ multiplex PCR; TCRdb keeps in-frame clones, though not all of them. Of roughly 38,000 clones in the sample, around 83% were seen once. The sequenced material came from peripheral blood. These receptor sequences come from a man aged 65-85 years with acute or convalescent COVID-19. Each CDR3 is given without its conserved first and last residue. Fields, in order: V gene, J gene, CDR3 protein.

v_gene: TRBV7-3
j_gene: TRBJ1-1
CDR3aa: ASRMEGNTEAF

v_gene: TRBV2
j_gene: TRBJ2-5
CDR3aa: ASRTGLIGQETQY

v_gene: TRBV5-4
j_gene: TRBJ1-2
CDR3aa: ASISTDNYGYT

v_gene: TRBV7-9
j_gene: TRBJ1-2
CDR3aa: ASSRTGDFGVQNYGYT

v_gene: TRBV7-3
j_gene: TRBJ2-3
CDR3aa: ASSLTGLAADTQY

v_gene: TRBV5-1
j_gene: TRBJ2-1
CDR3aa: ASIPPGLAGGAEQF

v_gene: TRBV7-7
j_gene: TRBJ1-1
CDR3aa: ASSSQGGTEAF

v_gene: TRBV24-1
j_gene: TRBJ1-2
CDR3aa: ATSDSFGLGQESYT

v_gene: TRBV5-1
j_gene: TRBJ2-2
CDR3aa: ASSRVGTSGTGELF

v_gene: TRBV4-2
j_gene: TRBJ2-1
CDR3aa: ASSHGLGRGTYNEQF

v_gene: TRBV5-1
j_gene: TRBJ2-7
CDR3aa: ASSVQGQGYEQY

v_gene: TRBV3-1/TRBV3-2
j_gene: TRBJ2-7
CDR3aa: ASSRLDSYEQY

v_gene: TRBV7-2
j_gene: TRBJ1-2
CDR3aa: ASSFLSGGDQGGYT

v_gene: TRBV6-5
j_gene: TRBJ1-1
CDR3aa: ASRDRVWGTEAF

v_gene: TRBV5-5
j_gene: TRBJ1-6
CDR3aa: ASSFNRGNSPLH

v_gene: TRBV7-9
j_gene: TRBJ1-2
CDR3aa: ASDPRGGQGYGYT

v_gene: TRBV14
j_gene: TRBJ1-2
CDR3aa: ASSPLAVGGYT

v_gene: TRBV14
j_gene: TRBJ1-1
CDR3aa: ASSQMAGQGNTEAF

v_gene: TRBV19
j_gene: TRBJ2-4
CDR3aa: ASSFLTGSKNIQY

v_gene: TRBV12-3/TRBV12-4
j_gene: TRBJ2-3
CDR3aa: ASSFRDTQY

v_gene: TRBV5-4
j_gene: TRBJ2-7
CDR3aa: ASSRGQYEQY

v_gene: TRBV18
j_gene: TRBJ2-7
CDR3aa: ASSPLVFPYEQY

v_gene: TRBV24-1
j_gene: TRBJ2-2
CDR3aa: ATSSGGELF

v_gene: TRBV11-2
j_gene: TRBJ2-1
CDR3aa: ASSLERGNEQF

v_gene: TRBV12-3/TRBV12-4
j_gene: TRBJ2-1
CDR3aa: ASSRRGQREQF

v_gene: TRBV21-1
j_gene: TRBJ1-2
CDR3aa: ASSKDGGSYGYT

v_gene: TRBV7-9
j_gene: TRBJ1-3
CDR3aa: ASSLYRGRNTIY

v_gene: TRBV5-1
j_gene: TRBJ2-3
CDR3aa: ASSWRGAPTDTQY